The source of this T cell receptor (beta chain) is a study of graft-versus-host responses after intestinal transplantation. Sequencing was performed with immunoSEQ multiplex PCR; in TCRdb, only in-frame clones are kept and a portion is missing. The repertoire includes over 100,000 clones, around 94% of them detected once, and approximately 1.2% sits in the top ten. This clone was seen just once. The antigen remains undetermined. The CDR3 length is 15 residues. The V gene's germline CDR1 is SGHRS and CDR2 YFSETQ. V was clipped by 0 bases and J by 3 bases, with 13 bases between them. The rearrangement joins TRBV5-1 to TRBJ2-7; no clear D gene. The source was unstimulated CD8+ T cells sorted from spleen or lymph node cells, collected before transplant. The source is a human donor who was the organ donor for an intestinal transplant. The CDR3 region is CASSLEVGNSYEQYF. The DNA of the CDR3 is TGCGCCAGCAGCTTGGAGGTGGGGAACAGCTACGAGCAGTACTTC. Full variable domain (rest looked up from reference TRBV5-1 and TRBJ2-7): KAGVTQTPRYLIKTRGQQVTLSCSPISGHRSVSWYQQTPGQGLQFLFEYFSETQRNKGNFPGRFSGRQFSNSRSEMNVSTLELGDSALYLCASSLEVGNSYEQYFGPGTRLTVT.